This T cell receptor beta chain was documented in a study of lymphopenia after photon versus proton radiotherapy (dated by TCRdb to the late 2010s). About the full investigation: The immunological effects of photon versus proton radiation therapy were compared in patients with gastrointestinal tumors who developed high-grade lymphopenia. The roughly 18 patients in the cohort had gastrointestinal tumors, were treated with either photon or proton therapy, and subsequently developed lymphopenia. The study aimed to characterize how the two radiation modalities differ in their impact on the immune system. The full study reports these points: After the lymphocyte count nadir, repertoires from photon-treated patients showed oligoclonal expansion, particularly of CD8+ Temra cells, and this expansion drove the decline in diversity. The survival association was examined only in patients who died, and the authors described better survival with proton therapy as a possibility, not as a demonstrated result. Among patients across the cohort who died, overall survival time showed an inverse correlation with a larger post-nadir drop in TCR diversity. Proton-treated patients stayed relatively stable during treatment, while photon-treated patients lost naive T cells and TCR diversity and gained effector/memory populations.

The CDR3 spans 13 residues, from the cysteine through the phenylalanine. Only the CDR3 DNA stays, 39 bases, in frame from base 1. In the germline V gene (reference sequence), CDR1 corresponds to MNHNY and CDR2 to SVGAGI. The trim is 0 bases for V and 8 bases for J, with a gap of 7 bases between the germline ends. Comment on this clone: What this receptor recognizes is not known. No base qualities exist here, and no much larger clone lies one base off it.

The library was obtained by the immunoSEQ multiplex PCR assay. Deep sequencing of rearranged TCR beta loci, alongside multiparametric flow cytometry, was used to profile T cell repertoires. In TCRdb, the immuneACCESS table is reduced to in-frame sequences with V and J assigned. These tables do not hold every clone; where another copy was compared, an unresolved V gene accounts for under half, and the others remain unexplained. The sample table records about 19,000 clones; 80% to 95% of these occur just once. Of the sample, 5.5% to 7.5% is held by the ten largest clones. The receptor was isolated from a man aged 60-69 years with pancreatic cancer. Specimen: peripheral blood, collected from a patient treated with photon-based radiotherapy. The chain links TRBV6-6 with TRBJ2-2, and the D gene may be TRBD1, 6 bases matching. The DNA is TGTGCCAGCAGTTACTCGGGACAAGGGGAGCTGTTTTTT. It is translated as CASSYSGQGELFF.